This TCR beta chain was documented in a study of shared clonotypes between healthy human individuals. Study-wide findings and caveats: Larger estimated richness was generally seen in naive subsets than in memory subsets.

The CDR3 runs to 15 residues. Per the germline V gene, CDR1 is SSHAT and CDR2 is FNYEAQ (reference sequence). V was pared by 3 bases and J by 3 bases, with 12 bases between. In the case of this clone: Its antigen is unknown.

Sequenced by immunoSEQ multiplex PCR; TCRdb stores in-frame clones only, minus some. The sample lists roughly 700,000 clones; 74% were seen once. The J gene is TRBJ2-1, the V gene TRBV7-7; possible D gene TRBD1, 6 bases. This sequence was found in a woman aged 30 to 39 in good health. Material for sequencing was memory CD4+ T cells sorted from blood. Described subset: CD45RA-negative fraction. The DNA for the CDR3 is TGTGCCAGCAGCTTGGACAGCCAGTACTACAATGAGCAGTTCTTC. Translating gives CASSLDSQYYNEQFF.